This T cell receptor beta chain was sequenced for a study of blood T cell repertoires in COVID-19 (dated by TCRdb to 2020 to 2021). Background on the whole study: Collaborator samples came from the United States, Italy and Spain and covered acute and convalescent phases of COVID-19. The prospective study material was composed of cDNA or gDNA derived from T cells, B-cell-depleted T cells, or PBMCs. Subjects who had been exposed to COVID-19, were actively infected with it, or had recovered from it provided the deeply sampled blood TCRbeta repertoires that made up the dataset. A freely available public database, intended as a resource for researchers studying the immune response to SARS-CoV-2, is where the repertoires were released. The samples were drawn from two sources: the first 160 participants of the ongoing ImmuneRACE study, and 1,000 to 1,500 subjects contributed by 6 global collaborators. A de-identified subject ID, COVID-19 status, age in years and sex were almost always included in the sample metadata. Where available, HLA class I and class II types were obtained from metadata supplied by the sample provider rather than from assay-based typing. Results and caveats for the whole study, not just this receptor: The quantity of clinical and demographic metadata differed by source and by participant and was supplied without curation.

Turning to this clone: Its antigen is currently not known. No quality values exist for individual bases; no much larger clone is one base distant.

The CDR3 measures 14 amino acids from cysteine to phenylalanine. Only the CDR3 DNA is retained, 42 bases long and in frame from the first base. Trimmed from V: 7 bases; trimmed from J: 4 bases; junction bases lacking a gene match: 7. Per the germline V gene, SNHLY is the CDR1 and FYNNEI is the CDR2. One collaborating source in Seattle enrolled patients during active infection and followed them longitudinally through the course of disease. Whole blood was collected in K2EDTA tubes by collaborating institutions according to the institutions' own protocols. For TCRbeta analysis, collaborator samples were shipped as frozen whole blood, as isolated PBMCs, or as DNA extracted from either sample type. The immunoSEQ Assay, a bias-controlled multiplex PCR, was used to amplify TCRbeta CDR3 regions from genomic DNA. In the authors' own workflow: Within the assay, amplification of reference gene primers was used to estimate how many nucleated cells each sample contained. To quantify the absolute abundance of each unique TCRbeta CDR3 rearrangement, sequence reads were collapsed and filtered. For each sample, productive Simpson clonality was calculated as the square root of Simpson's diversity index across productive rearrangements. The source is immuneACCESS, and TCRdb retained only in-frame sequences with V and J called. Part of the clones is not carried over; for the studies checked, unresolved V genes explain less than half of this, and the remainder is unexplained. V, J and clone size derive from that table, while D and trimming were established from the DNA sequence. The sample table shows over 35,000 clones, and 85% to 90% are seen once. Roughly 3.7% of the sample is taken by the ten largest.

This receptor was taken from a man aged 40-49 years with COVID-19, enrolled during active disease. The V and J segments used are TRBV2 and TRBJ1-5, with TRBD1 matching 7 junction bases. Sequencing input: peripheral blood. The CDR3 region has the sequence CASTRQGGNQPQHF. The DNA sequence reads TGTGCCAGCACTAGACAGGGTGGGAATCAGCCCCAGCATTTT.